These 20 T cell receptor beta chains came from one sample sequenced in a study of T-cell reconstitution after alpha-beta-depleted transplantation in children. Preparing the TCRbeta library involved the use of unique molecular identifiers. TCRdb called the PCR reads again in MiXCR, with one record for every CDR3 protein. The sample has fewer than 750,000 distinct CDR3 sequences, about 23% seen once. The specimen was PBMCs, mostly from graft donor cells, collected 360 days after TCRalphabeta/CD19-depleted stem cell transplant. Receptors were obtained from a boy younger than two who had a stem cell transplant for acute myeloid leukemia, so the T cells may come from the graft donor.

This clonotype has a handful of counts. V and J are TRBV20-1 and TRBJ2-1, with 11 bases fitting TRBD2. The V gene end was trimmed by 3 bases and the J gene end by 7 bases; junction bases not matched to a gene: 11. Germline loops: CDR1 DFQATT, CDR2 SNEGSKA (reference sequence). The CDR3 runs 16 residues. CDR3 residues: CSASSRLAGGLNEQFF. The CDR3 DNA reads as TGCAGTGCTAGTAGTCGGCTAGCGGGGGGATTGAATGAGCAGTTCTTC.

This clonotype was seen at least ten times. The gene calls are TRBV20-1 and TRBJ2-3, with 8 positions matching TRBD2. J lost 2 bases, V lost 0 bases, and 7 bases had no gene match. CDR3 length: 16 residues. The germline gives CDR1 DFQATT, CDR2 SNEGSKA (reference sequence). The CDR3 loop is CSARDLSGVPTDTQYF. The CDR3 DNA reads TGCAGTGCTAGAGATCTTAGCGGGGTTCCCACAGATACGCAGTATTTT.

This chain's CDR3 is CSARGVRFPTDTQYF. CDR3 coding DNA: TGCAGTGCTAGGGGAGTGAGGTTCCCCACAGATACGCAGTATTTT. The chain carries TRBV20-1 and TRBJ2-3; D possibly corresponds to TRBD2 (5 bases). Germline values: CDR1 DFQATT, CDR2 SNEGSKA (reference sequence). CDR3 size: 15 residues. Trimming stripped 3 bases from V and 2 bases from J, with 15 bases between.

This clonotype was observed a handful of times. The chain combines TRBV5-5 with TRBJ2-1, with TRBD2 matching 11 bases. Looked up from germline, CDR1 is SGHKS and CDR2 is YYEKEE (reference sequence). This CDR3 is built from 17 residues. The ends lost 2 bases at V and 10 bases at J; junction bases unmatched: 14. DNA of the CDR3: TGTGCCAGCAGCTTATCCGGACTAGCGGGCGGTGCCCTAGAGCAGTTCTTC. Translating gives CASSLSGLAGGALEQFF. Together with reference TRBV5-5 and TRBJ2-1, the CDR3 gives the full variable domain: DAGVTQSPTHLIKTRGQQVTLRCSPISGHKSVSWYQQVLGQGPQFIFQYYEKEERGRGNFPDRFSARQFPNYSSELNVNALLLGDSALYLCASSLSGLAGGALEQFFGPGTRLTVL.

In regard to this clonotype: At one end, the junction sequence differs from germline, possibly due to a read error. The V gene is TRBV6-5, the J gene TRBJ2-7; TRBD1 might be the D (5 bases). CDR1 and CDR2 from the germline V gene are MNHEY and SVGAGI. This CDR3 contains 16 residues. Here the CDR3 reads CANSYSMGGQAYEQYF. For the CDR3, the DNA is TGTGCCAACAGTTACTCGATGGGTGGACAAGCCTACGAGCAGTACTTC.

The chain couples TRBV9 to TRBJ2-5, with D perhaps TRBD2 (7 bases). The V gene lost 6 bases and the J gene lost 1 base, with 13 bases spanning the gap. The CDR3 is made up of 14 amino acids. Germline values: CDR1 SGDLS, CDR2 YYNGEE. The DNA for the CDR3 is TGTGCCAGCAACGGAGGGGGGGCCCAAGAGACCCAGTACTTC. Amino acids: CASNGGGAQETQYF.

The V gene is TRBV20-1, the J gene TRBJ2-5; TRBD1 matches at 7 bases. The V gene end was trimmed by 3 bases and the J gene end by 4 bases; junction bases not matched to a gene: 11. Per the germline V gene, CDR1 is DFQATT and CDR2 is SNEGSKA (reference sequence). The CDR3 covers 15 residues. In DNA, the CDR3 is TGCAGTGCTAGCCTGCGACAGGGAATGGGAGAGACCCAGTACTTC. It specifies CSASLRQGMGETQYF.

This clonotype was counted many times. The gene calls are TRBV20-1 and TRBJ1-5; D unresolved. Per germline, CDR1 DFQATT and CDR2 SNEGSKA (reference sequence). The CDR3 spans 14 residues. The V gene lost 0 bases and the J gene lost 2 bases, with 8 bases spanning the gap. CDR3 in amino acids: CSARDWRGNQPQHF. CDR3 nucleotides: TGCAGTGCTAGAGATTGGAGGGGCAATCAGCCCCAGCATTTT.

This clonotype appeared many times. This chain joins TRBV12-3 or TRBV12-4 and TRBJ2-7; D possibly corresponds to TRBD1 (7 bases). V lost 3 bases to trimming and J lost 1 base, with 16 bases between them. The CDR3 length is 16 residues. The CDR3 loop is CASSLAGQSSSYEQYF. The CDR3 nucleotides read TGTGCCAGCAGTTTGGCGGGACAGTCATCGTCCTACGAGCAGTACTTC.

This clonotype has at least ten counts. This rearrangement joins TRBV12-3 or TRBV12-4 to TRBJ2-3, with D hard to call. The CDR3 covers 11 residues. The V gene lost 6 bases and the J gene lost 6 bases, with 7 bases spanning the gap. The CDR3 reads CASSSLDTQYF. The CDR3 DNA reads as TGTGCCAGCAGCTCCCTGGATACGCAGTATTTT.

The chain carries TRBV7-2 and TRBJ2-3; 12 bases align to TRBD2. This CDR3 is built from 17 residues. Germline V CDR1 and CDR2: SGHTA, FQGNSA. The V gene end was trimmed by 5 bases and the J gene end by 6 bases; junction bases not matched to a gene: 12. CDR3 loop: CASSQDSRTSGVDTQYF. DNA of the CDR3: TGTGCCAGCAGCCAAGACTCCAGGACTAGCGGGGTGGATACGCAGTATTTT.

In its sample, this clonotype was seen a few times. The chain's CDR3 is CSAKRYGSSYEQYV. The CDR3 DNA is TGCAGTGCAAAGAGATACGGGAGCTCCTACGAGCAGTACGTC. The chain joins TRBV20-1 to TRBJ2-7, with D possibly being TRBD2 (6 bases). CDR1 is DFQATT, CDR2 SNEGSKA, per germline (reference sequence). This CDR3 has 14 amino acids. V lost 6 bases, J lost 0 bases, and 15 bases lay in between.

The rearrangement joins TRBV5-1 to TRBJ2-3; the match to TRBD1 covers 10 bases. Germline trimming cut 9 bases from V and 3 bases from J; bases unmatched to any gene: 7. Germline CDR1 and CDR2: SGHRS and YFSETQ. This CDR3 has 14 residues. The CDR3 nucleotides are TGCGCCAACCGGGACAGGGGCGAAACAGATACGCAGTATTTT. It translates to CANRDRGETDTQYF.

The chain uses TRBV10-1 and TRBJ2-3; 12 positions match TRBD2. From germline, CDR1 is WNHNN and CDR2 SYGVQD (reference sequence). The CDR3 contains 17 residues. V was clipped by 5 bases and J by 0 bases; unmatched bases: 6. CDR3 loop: CASSLAGGQGSTDTQYF. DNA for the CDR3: TGCGCCAGCAGTCTAGCGGGGGGGCAAGGCAGCACAGATACGCAGTATTTT.

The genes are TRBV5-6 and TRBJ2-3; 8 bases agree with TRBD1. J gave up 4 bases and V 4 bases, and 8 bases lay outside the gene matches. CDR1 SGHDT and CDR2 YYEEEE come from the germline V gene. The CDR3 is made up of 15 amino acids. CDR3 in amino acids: CASSPDRDGPDTQYF. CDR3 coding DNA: TGTGCCAGCAGCCCGGACAGGGATGGCCCAGATACGCAGTATTTT.

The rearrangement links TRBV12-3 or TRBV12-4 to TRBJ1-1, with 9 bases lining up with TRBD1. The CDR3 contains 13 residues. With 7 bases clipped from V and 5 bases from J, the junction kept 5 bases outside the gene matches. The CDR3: CASTGTGPTEAFF. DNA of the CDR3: TGTGCCAGCACCGGGACAGGGCCTACTGAAGCTTTCTTT.

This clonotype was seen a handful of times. CDR3 sequence: CASSFQGEYQPQHF. CDR3 bases: TGTGCCAGCAGTTTTCAAGGGGAGTATCAGCCCCAGCATTTT. The rearrangement joins TRBV12-3 or TRBV12-4 to TRBJ1-5, with D possibly being TRBD1 (5 bases). Between the trimmed V and J ends, which lost 3 bases and 5 bases, there was a span of 11 bases. The CDR3 covers 14 residues.

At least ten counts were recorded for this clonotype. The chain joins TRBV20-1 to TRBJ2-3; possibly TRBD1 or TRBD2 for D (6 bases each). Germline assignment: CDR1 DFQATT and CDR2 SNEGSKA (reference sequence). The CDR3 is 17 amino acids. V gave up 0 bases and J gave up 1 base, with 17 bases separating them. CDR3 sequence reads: CSAREPSGALGTDTQYF. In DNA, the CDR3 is TGCAGTGCTAGAGAACCTTCGGGGGCCCTGGGCACAGATACGCAGTATTTT.

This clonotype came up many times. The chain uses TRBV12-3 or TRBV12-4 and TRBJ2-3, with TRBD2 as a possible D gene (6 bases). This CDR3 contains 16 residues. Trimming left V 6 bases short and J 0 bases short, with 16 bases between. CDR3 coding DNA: TGTGCCAGCAGCCCCCGCCTAGCGCTGAGCACAGATACGCAGTATTTT. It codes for CASSPRLALSTDTQYF.

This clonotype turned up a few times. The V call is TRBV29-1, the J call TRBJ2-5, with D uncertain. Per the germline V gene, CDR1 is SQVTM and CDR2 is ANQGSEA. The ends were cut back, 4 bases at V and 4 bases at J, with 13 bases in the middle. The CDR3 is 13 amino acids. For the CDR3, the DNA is TGCAGCGTTGTAGCACCGGTGGCAGAGACCCAGTACTTC. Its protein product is CSVVAPVAETQYF.